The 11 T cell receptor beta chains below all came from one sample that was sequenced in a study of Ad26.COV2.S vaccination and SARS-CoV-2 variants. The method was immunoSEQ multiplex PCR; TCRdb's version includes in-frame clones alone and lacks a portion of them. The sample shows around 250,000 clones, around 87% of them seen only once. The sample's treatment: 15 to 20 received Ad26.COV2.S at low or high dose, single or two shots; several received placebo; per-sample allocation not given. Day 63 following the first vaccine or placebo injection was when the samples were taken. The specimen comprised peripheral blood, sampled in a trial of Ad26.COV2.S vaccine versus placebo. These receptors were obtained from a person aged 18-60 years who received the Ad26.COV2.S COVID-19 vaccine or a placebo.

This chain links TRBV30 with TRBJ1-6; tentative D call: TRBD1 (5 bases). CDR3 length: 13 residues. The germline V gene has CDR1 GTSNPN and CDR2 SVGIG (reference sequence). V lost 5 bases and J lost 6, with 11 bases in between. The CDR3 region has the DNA TGTGCCTGGGGCTCGGGACTTAATTCACCCCTCCACTTT. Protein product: CAWGSGLNSPLHF.

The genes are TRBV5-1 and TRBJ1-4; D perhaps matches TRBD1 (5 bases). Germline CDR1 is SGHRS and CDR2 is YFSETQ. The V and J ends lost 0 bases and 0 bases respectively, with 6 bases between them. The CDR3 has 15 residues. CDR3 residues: CASSLEGPTNEKLFF. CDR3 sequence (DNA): TGCGCCAGCAGCTTGGAGGGACCAACTAATGAAAAACTGTTTTTT. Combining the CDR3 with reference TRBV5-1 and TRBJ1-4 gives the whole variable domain KAGVTQTPRYLIKTRGQQVTLSCSPISGHRSVSWYQQTPGQGLQFLFEYFSETQRNKGNFPGRFSGRQFSNSRSEMNVSTLELGDSALYLCASSLEGPTNEKLFFGSGTQLSVL.

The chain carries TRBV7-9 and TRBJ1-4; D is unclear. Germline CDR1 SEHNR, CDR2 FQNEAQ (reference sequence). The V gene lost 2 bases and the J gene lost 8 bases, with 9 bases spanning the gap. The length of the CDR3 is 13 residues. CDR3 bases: TGTGCCAGCAGCTTATACGGAGGGGAAAAACTGTTTTTT. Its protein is CASSLYGGEKLFF.

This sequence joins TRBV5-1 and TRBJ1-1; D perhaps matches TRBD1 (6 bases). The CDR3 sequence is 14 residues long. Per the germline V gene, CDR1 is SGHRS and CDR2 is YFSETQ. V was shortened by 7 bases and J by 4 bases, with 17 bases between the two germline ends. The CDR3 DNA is TGCGCCAGCCGGAAACAGGGAGGCTCCACTGAAGCTTTCTTT. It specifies CASRKQGGSTEAFF.

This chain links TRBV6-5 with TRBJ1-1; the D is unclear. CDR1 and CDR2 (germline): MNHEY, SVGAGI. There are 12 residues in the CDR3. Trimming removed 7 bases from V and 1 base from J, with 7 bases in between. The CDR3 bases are TGTGCCAGCACCGCCCAGAACACTGAAGCTTTCTTT. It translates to CASTAQNTEAFF.

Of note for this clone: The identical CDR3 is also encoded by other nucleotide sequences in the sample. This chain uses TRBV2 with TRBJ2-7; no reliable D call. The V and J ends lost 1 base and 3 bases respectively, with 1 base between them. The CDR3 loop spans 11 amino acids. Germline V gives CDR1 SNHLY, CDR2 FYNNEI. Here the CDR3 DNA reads TGTGCCAGCAGTGAAGGCTACGAGCAGTACTTC. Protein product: CASSEGYEQYF. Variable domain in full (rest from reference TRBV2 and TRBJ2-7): EPEVTQTPSHQVTQMGQEVILRCVPISNHLYFYWYRQILGQKVEFLVSFYNNEISEKSEIFDDQFSVERPDGSNFTLKIRSTKLEDSAMYFCASSEGYEQYFGPGTRLTVT.

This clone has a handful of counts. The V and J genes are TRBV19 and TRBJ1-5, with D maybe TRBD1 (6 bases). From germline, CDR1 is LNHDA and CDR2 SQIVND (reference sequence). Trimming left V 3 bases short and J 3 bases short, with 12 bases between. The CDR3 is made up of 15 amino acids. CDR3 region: CASSIYRVTNQPQHF. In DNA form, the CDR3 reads TGTGCCAGTAGTATCTACAGGGTTACCAATCAGCCCCAGCATTTT.

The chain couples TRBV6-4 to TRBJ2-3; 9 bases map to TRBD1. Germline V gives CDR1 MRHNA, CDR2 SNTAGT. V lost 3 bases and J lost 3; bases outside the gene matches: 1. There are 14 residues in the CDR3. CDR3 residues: CASSDGTGTDTQYF. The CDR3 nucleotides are TGTGCCAGCAGTGATGGGACAGGGACAGATACGCAGTATTTT.

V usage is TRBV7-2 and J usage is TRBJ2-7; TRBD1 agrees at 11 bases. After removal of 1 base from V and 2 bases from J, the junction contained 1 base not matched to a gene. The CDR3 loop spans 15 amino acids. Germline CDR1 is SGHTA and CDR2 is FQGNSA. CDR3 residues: CASSLVGQGAYEQYF. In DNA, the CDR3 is TGTGCCAGCAGCTTAGTGGGACAGGGGGCCTACGAGCAGTACTTC.

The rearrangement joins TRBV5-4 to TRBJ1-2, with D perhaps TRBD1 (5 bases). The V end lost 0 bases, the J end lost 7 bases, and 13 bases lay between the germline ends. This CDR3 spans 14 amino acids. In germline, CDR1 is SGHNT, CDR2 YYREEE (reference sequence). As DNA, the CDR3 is TGTGCCAGCAGCTTGGGGCAGGGTTACGGTGGCTACACCTTC. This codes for CASSLGQGYGGYTF.

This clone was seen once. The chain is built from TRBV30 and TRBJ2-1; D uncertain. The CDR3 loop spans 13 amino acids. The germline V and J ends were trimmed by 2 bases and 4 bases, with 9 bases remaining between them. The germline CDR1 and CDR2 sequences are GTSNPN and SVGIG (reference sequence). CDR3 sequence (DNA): TGTGCCTGGAGTCTTACTCGGTACAATGAGCAGTTCTTC. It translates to CAWSLTRYNEQFF.